This is a list of T cell receptor beta chains from one sample in a study of response to subunit inactivated influenza vaccine. MiXCR, applied by TCRdb to the RT-PCR reads, yields one record per CDR3 protein. This table holds hundreds of thousands of distinct CDR3 sequences, approximately 11% found once. The same data also went into a second study, on T cells expressing NK-cell markers.

The sample in question was PBMCs from blood, obtained on the day of vaccination. These receptors all come from a man aged 45-60 years who received an inactivated influenza vaccine. Each CDR3 is given with its conserved first and last residue. A D gene is named only where the DNA matches it firmly. Expanded clones get a size class; other rows say once, few or many, or leave the size out.

TRBD2,TRBV19,TRBJ2-3,.,TGTGCCAGTAGTATCGTTGGACTAGCGGGAGACACAGATACGCAGTATTTT,CASSIVGLAGDTDTQYF
TRBD2,TRBV29-1,TRBJ2-3,.,TGCAGCGTTGTGCGGGAGGGCCGTGCAGATACGCAGTATTTT,CSVVREGRADTQYF
.,TRBV4-2,TRBJ2-1,few,TGTGCCAGCAGCCAATCCAGAGCTATGGAGCAGTTCTTC,CASSQSRAMEQFF
TRBD2,TRBV20-1,TRBJ2-4,.,TGCAGTGCTATAAGCGGGAGCAGGACCAAAAACATTCAGTACTTC,CSAISGSRTKNIQYF
TRBD2,TRBV11-2,TRBJ2-7,many,TGTGCCAGCAGCTTAGGACTACTACTCACTAGCGGGAGCTACGAGCAGTACTTC,CASSLGLLLTSGSYEQYF
.,TRBV20-1,TRBJ2-1,.,TGCAGTGCTAGAGTCGGGGGGCACCTTCGCAATGAGCAGTTCTTC,CSARVGGHLRNEQFF
TRBD1,TRBV11-1,TRBJ1-1,many,TGTGCCAGCAGCTTAGGAGGGGGCAGGACTGAAGCTTTCTTT,CASSLGGGRTEAFF
TRBD2,TRBV7-2,TRBJ2-5,.,TGTGCCACCTCGCTAGCGGCCGAGACCCAGTACTTC,CATSLAAETQYF
TRBD2,TRBV5-1,TRBJ2-3,.,TGCGCCAGCAGCTTGGACGGGAGGCAGGATACGCAGTATTTT,CASSLDGRQDTQYF
.,TRBV7-2,TRBJ2-7,.,TGTGCCAGCAGTCCCCGACAGGCTTGGGACTACGAGCAGTACTTC,CASSPRQAWDYEQYF
.,TRBV19,TRBJ1-2,.,TGTGCCAGTAGTATTCCAACGGCCCGGACGCCCGTCGGCTACACCTTC,CASSIPTARTPVGYTF
.,TRBV18,TRBJ2-3,many,TGTGCCAGCTCCTCGAGCGCAGATACGCAGTATTTT,CASSSSADTQYF
.,TRBV6-1,TRBJ2-2,.,TGTGCCAGCAGAGGGGACGTCAAGTCCGGGGAGCTGTTTTTT,CASRGDVKSGELFF
.,TRBV6-5,TRBJ2-3,few,TGTGCCAGCAGTTACGCGTATAGCACAGATACGCAGTATTTT,CASSYAYSTDTQYF
TRBD2,TRBV3-1,TRBJ2-7,.,TGTGCCAGCAGCCTACTAGCGGGTTGGTCCTACGAGCAGTACTTC,CASSLLAGWSYEQYF
.,TRBV6-7,TRBJ2-7,.,TGTGCCAGCAGTTACTCGAAGGCAGCCAGGGGAAGCTACGAGCAGTACTTC,CASSYSKAARGSYEQYF
.,TRBV7-8,TRBJ2-7,few,TGTGCCAGCAGCTTAGGAGCCGGGACCTCCAGCTCCTACGAGCAGTACTTC,CASSLGAGTSSSYEQYF
.,TRBV2,TRBJ2-7,many,TGTGCCAGCAGTGAAGGCGGGTTGCCCTACGAGCAGTACTTC,CASSEGGLPYEQYF
.,TRBV4-3,TRBJ2-1,many,TGCGCCAGCAGCCCCGGGAAGAGCTCCTACAATGAGCAGTTCTTC,CASSPGKSSYNEQFF
.,TRBV5-1,TRBJ2-1,few,TGCGCCAGCAGCCCCAACTATTCCTACAATGAGCAGTTCTTC,CASSPNYSYNEQFF
TRBD1,TRBV10-3,TRBJ2-5,few,TGTGCCACGTGGGACAGCCGCCCCTACCAAGAGACCCAGTACTTC,CATWDSRPYQETQYF
.,TRBV10-3,TRBJ2-3,few,TGTGCCATCAGTGGGGGGGCGTCGCAGCGCGGTTGGAGCGTGTGGACAGATACGCAGTATTTT,CAISGGASQRGWSVWTDTQYF
.,TRBV5-1,TRBJ2-5,few,TGCGCCAGCAGCCTGGCAGGGCTTGCGGAGACCCAGTACTTC,CASSLAGLAETQYF
.,TRBV11-2,TRBJ2-7,.,TGTGCCAGCAGCTTAGCCTTACAGGGTAAGGTCCGGGAGCAGTACTTC,CASSLALQGKVREQYF
.,TRBV29-1,TRBJ2-7,few,TGCAGCGTTTCGCGCGGGGTGAGTGGTTACGAGCAGTACTTC,CSVSRGVSGYEQYF
TRBD2,TRBV27,TRBJ2-3,many,TGTGCCAGCAGTTTAGGGATTAGCGGGACCACAGATACGCAGTATTTT,CASSLGISGTTDTQYF
.,TRBV7-2,TRBJ2-5,.,TGTGCCAGCAAACCAATAGTCAGCACGGTGACCCAGTACTTC,CASKPIVSTVTQYF
.,TRBV11-2,TRBJ2-1,few,TGTGCCAGCAGCTTAGTAGGGGAAGGGTGGGAGTCCTACAATGAGCAGTTCTTC,CASSLVGEGWESYNEQFF
.,TRBV2,TRBJ2-3,.,TGTGCCAGCGGGATTAGAAGAGATACGCAGTATTTT,CASGIRRDTQYF
TRBD1,TRBV20-1,TRBJ2-7,few,TGCAGTGCTAGAGATGAGGGGGCATACGAGCAGTACTTC,CSARDEGAYEQYF
.,TRBV15,TRBJ2-1,.,TGTGCCACCAGCAGAGGTATGGACAGCTTAACTCAAGGATCCTACAATGAGCAGTTCTTC,CATSRGMDSLTQGSYNEQFF
.,TRBV3-1,TRBJ2-2,.,TGTGCCAGCAGCCAAGATGGGCGGGGAAACACCGGGGAGCTGTTTTTT,CASSQDGRGNTGELFF
.,TRBV10-3,TRBJ2-2,many,TGTGCCATCAGTGAGTCGCCCAGCGAAGCGAACACCGGGGAGCTGTTTTTT,CAISESPSEANTGELFF
TRBD1,TRBV5-6,TRBJ1-1,few,TGTGCCAGCAGCTTGGTACAGGGGGGCAATGAAGCTTTCTTT,CASSLVQGGNEAFF